A selection of T cell receptor beta chains follows, all from one sample in a study of blood T cell repertoires in COVID-19. Assay: immunoSEQ multiplex PCR; the TCRdb copy retains only in-frame clones and omits some. The table shows 70,000 to 95,000 clones, with 75% to 85% occurring only once. Material: peripheral blood. Receptors originate from a woman aged 70-85 years with acute or convalescent COVID-19. Both conserved end residues are part of each CDR3. The order of the fields is V gene, D gene, J gene, clone size, CDR3 protein, CDR3 DNA. D genes are given only for firm matches. A row's size may be missing; if present it is once, few, many or a size class.

TRBV9	NA	TRBJ1-3	NA	CASSVARGIGNTIYF	TGTGCCAGCAGCGTAGCGAGGGGGATTGGAAACACCATATATTTT
TRBV6-2/TRBV6-3	TRBD1	TRBJ1-2	NA	CASSYSTGPSYGYTF	TGTGCCAGCAGTTACTCGACAGGGCCCTCCTATGGCTACACCTTC
TRBV6-6	NA	TRBJ1-1	NA	CASSYRKEDTEAFF	TGTGCCAGCAGTTACAGGAAGGAGGACACTGAAGCTTTCTTT
TRBV29-1	NA	TRBJ1-4	NA	CSVEDWGVNEKLFF	TGCAGCGTTGAAGATTGGGGGGTTAATGAAAAACTGTTTTTT
TRBV19	TRBD1	TRBJ2-5	NA	CASTPGQGPYLEETQYF	TGTGCCAGTACCCCGGGACAGGGCCCCTATTTGGAAGAGACCCAGTACTTC
TRBV5-1	NA	TRBJ2-5	NA	CASSFNQETQYF	TGCGCCAGCAGCTTCAATCAAGAGACCCAGTACTTC
TRBV2	NA	TRBJ1-2	NA	CASRTGGSHGYTF	TGTGCCAGCAGGACCGGGGGTAGTCATGGCTACACCTTC
TRBV5-5	TRBD2	TRBJ2-1	NA	CASSLGTTRGLYNEQFF	TGTGCCAGCAGCTTAGGGACTACTCGGGGATTGTACAATGAGCAGTTCTTC
TRBV5-1	TRBD1	TRBJ2-2	NA	CASSWGTDTTGELFF	TGCGCCAGCAGCTGGGGGACAGATACCACCGGGGAGCTGTTTTTT
TRBV11-2	NA	TRBJ1-4	NA	CASSSRPQATNEKLFF	TGTGCCAGCAGCTCTCGACCACAGGCAACTAATGAAAAACTGTTTTTT
TRBV19	NA	TRBJ1-2	NA	CASSIKGQGGPNGYTF	TGTGCCAGTAGTATTAAAGGGCAGGGAGGGCCTAATGGCTACACCTTC
TRBV3-1/TRBV3-2	TRBD2	TRBJ2-3	NA	CASSPVKSGGPDTQYF	TGTGCCAGCAGCCCCGTAAAATCGGGAGGGCCAGATACGCAGTATTTT
TRBV9	TRBD2	TRBJ2-2	NA	CASSAGTSLNTGELFF	TGTGCCAGCAGCGCAGGGACTAGTTTAAACACCGGGGAGCTGTTTTTT
TRBV9	TRBD1	TRBJ1-2	NA	CASSVDPGGFYGYTF	TGTGCCAGCAGCGTAGACCCAGGGGGCTTCTATGGCTACACCTTC
TRBV11-2	NA	TRBJ1-6	NA	CASSLVQVNSPLHF	TGTGCCAGCAGCTTAGTACAGGTTAATTCACCCCTCCACTTT
TRBV11-2	NA	TRBJ2-5	NA	CASSPIGTQQETQYF	TGTGCCAGCAGCCCCATCGGGACTCAACAAGAGACCCAGTACTTC
TRBV7-9	NA	TRBJ1-4	NA	CASSQGGGLWKLFF	TGTGCCAGCAGCCAGGGCGGGGGGCTGTGGAAACTGTTTTTT
TRBV7-8	NA	TRBJ1-1	NA	CASSLAQVTVNTEAFF	TGTGCCAGCAGCTTAGCGCAGGTTACGGTGAACACTGAAGCTTTCTTT
TRBV5-1	NA	TRBJ2-7	NA	CASSGNRDTIYEQYF	TGCGCCAGCAGCGGCAACCGGGACACCATTTACGAGCAGTACTTC
TRBV5-6	TRBD2	TRBJ2-2	NA	CASSLVAGGTGELFF	TGTGCCAGCAGCTTGGTGGCGGGAGGAACCGGGGAGCTGTTTTTT
TRBV9	NA	TRBJ2-2	NA	CASSVSGELFF	TGTGCCAGCAGCGTTTCTGGGGAGCTGTTTTTT
TRBV6-5	NA	TRBJ2-5	NA	CASSYSRETQYF	TGTGCCAGCAGTTACTCGCGAGAGACCCAGTACTTC
TRBV27	TRBD1	TRBJ1-1	NA	CASSLYRGLNTEAFF	TGTGCCAGCAGTCTATACAGGGGGCTGAACACTGAAGCTTTCTTT
TRBV27	TRBD1	TRBJ1-2	NA	CASSPQGAPNYGYTF	TGTGCCAGCAGCCCTCAGGGGGCCCCCAACTATGGCTACACCTTC
TRBV27	NA	TRBJ1-6	NA	CASTGSYNSPLHF	TGTGCCAGCACGGGCTCCTATAATTCACCCCTCCACTTT
TRBV19	TRBD1	TRBJ1-5	NA	CASSIAGQSNQPQHF	TGTGCCAGTAGTATAGCGGGACAGTCCAATCAGCCCCAGCATTTT
TRBV28	NA	TRBJ2-2	NA	CASSSPSTRTESTANTGELFF	TGTGCCAGCAGTTCCCCGTCCACCCGGACAGAAAGCACCGCGAACACCGGGGAGCTGTTTTTT
TRBV7-3	NA	TRBJ2-1	NA	CASSLTFRDNEQFF	TGTGCCAGCAGCTTAACCTTCCGCGACAATGAGCAGTTCTTC
TRBV28	TRBD1	TRBJ1-2	NA	CASSVGTDYGYTF	TGTGCCAGCAGTGTGGGGACAGACTATGGCTACACCTTC
TRBV5-1	NA	TRBJ1-1	NA	CASSFRQGRGAEAFF	TGCGCCAGCAGCTTCCGGCAGGGGAGAGGCGCTGAAGCTTTCTTT
TRBV7-3	NA	TRBJ2-2	NA	CASSFGGFGELFF	TGTGCCAGCAGCTTCGGAGGGTTCGGGGAGCTGTTTTTT
TRBV14	NA	TRBJ1-1	NA	CASSQGGYTEAFF	TGTGCCAGCAGCCAGGGGGGGTACACTGAAGCTTTCTTT
TRBV28	TRBD1	TRBJ1-5	NA	CASRHRDRDYQPQHF	TGTGCCAGCAGGCACCGGGACAGGGACTATCAGCCCCAGCATTTT
TRBV14	NA	TRBJ2-7	NA	CASSLYSPYEQYF	TGTGCCAGCAGCCTATACTCACCCTACGAGCAGTACTTC
TRBV5-8	TRBD1	TRBJ2-7	NA	CASSRPGQVNYEQYF	TGTGCCAGCAGCCGCCCGGGACAGGTGAACTACGAGCAGTACTTC
TRBV7-9	NA	TRBJ2-1	once	CASSLSIEQFF	TGTGCCAGCAGCTTATCTATTGAGCAGTTCTTC
TRBV5-1	NA	TRBJ2-7	NA	CASSLKAGAPYEQYF	TGCGCCAGCAGCTTGAAAGCGGGCGCCCCCTACGAGCAGTACTTC
TRBV18	NA	TRBJ2-2	NA	CASSPLHGTNTGELFF	TGTGCCAGCTCACCCTTGCACGGTACGAACACCGGGGAGCTGTTTTTT
TRBV7-2	NA	TRBJ1-1	once	CASGPRENTEAFF	TGTGCCAGCGGCCCCAGGGAGAACACTGAAGCTTTCTTT
TRBV19	NA	TRBJ1-5	NA	CASSISRTHKSNQPQHF	TGTGCCAGTAGTATTTCCCGGACACACAAGAGCAATCAGCCCCAGCATTTT
TRBV5-1	NA	TRBJ2-1	once	CASSWQGVNEQFF	TGCGCCAGCAGCTGGCAGGGCGTCAATGAGCAGTTCTTC
TRBV7-9	NA	TRBJ2-3	NA	CASSLSSLSGDTQYF	TGTGCCAGCAGCTTATCTTCCCTTTCGGGAGATACGCAGTATTTT